These 7 T cell receptor beta chains were sequenced from one sample in a study of T-cell reconstitution after alpha-beta-depleted transplantation in children. Unique molecular identifiers featured in how the TCRbeta library was prepared. TCRdb reprocessed the PCR reads via MiXCR and lists one record per CDR3 protein. The data contain roughly 200,000 distinct CDR3 sequences, around 9.6% of them seen just once; the ten biggest clones take up 5.5% to 8%. Sequenced here: PBMCs from the stem cell graft donor, sampled from the stem cell graft. The receptors were sampled from a human donor who donated a stem cell graft to a child with acute lymphoblastic leukemia.

The rearrangement uses TRBV3-1 and TRBJ2-7; possibly TRBD2 for D (5 bases). Germline V CDR1 and CDR2: LGHDT, YNNKEL (reference sequence). Trimming stripped 0 bases from V and 12 bases from J, with 12 bases between. CDR3 length: 12 residues. CDR3 sequence: CASSQEDRGRYF. The CDR3 DNA sequence: TGTGCCAGCAGCCAAGAGGACCGGGGAAGGTACTTC.

This clonotype was observed many times. The gene calls are TRBV12-3 or TRBV12-4 and TRBJ2-1; no clear D. The V end lost 5 bases, the J end lost 6 bases, and 5 bases lay between the germline ends. This CDR3 spans 11 amino acids. CDR3 loop: CASSPANEQFF. CDR3 coding DNA: TGTGCCAGCAGTCCAGCCAATGAGCAGTTCTTC.

The chain employs TRBV5-6 and TRBJ2-6; 8 positions match TRBD2. J lost 4 bases, V lost 2 bases, and 5 bases had no gene match. Per the germline V gene, CDR1 is SGHDT and CDR2 is YYEEEE. The CDR3 is 16 residues long. CDR3 nucleotides: TGTGCCAGCAGCTTAAGCGGGGGCGTAGGGGCCAACGTCCTGACTTTC. It yields the protein CASSLSGGVGANVLTF.

This clonotype was counted between two and nine times. The germline gene is not matched at one end of the junction; a read error may be the cause. V is TRBV29-1 and J is TRBJ1-2; 9 bases align to TRBD1. This CDR3 comprises 13 residues. Per germline, CDR1 SQVTM and CDR2 ANQGSEA. CDR3 coding DNA: TGCAGTGTTGACAGGGGGACGAACTATGGCTACACCTTC. It is translated as CSVDRGTNYGYTF. The full variable domain, rest sourced from reference TRBV29-1 and TRBJ1-2, is SAVISQKPSRDICQRGTSLTIQCQVDSQVTMMFWYRQQPGQSLTLIATANQGSEATYESGFVIDKFPISRPNLTFSTLTVSNMSPEDSSIYLCSVDRGTNYGYTFGSGTRLTVV.

This clonotype was detected many times. The V call is TRBV27, the J call TRBJ1-6, with D perhaps TRBD1 (6 bases). Trimming removed 8 bases from V and 7 bases from J, with 12 bases in between. This CDR3 comprises 13 residues. The germline gives CDR1 MNHEY, CDR2 SMNVEV (reference sequence). The CDR3 bases are TGTGCCAGCGGAAAGGGGGGGAATTCACCCCTCCACTTT. This codes for CASGKGGNSPLHF.

The rearrangement links TRBV30 to TRBJ1-2; TRBD1 matches 7 bases. There are 12 residues in the CDR3. The germline V gene encodes CDR1 GTSNPN and CDR2 SVGIG (reference sequence). With 3 bases clipped from V and 14 bases from J, the junction kept 12 bases outside the gene matches. The CDR3 here is CAWSRRTGQVTF. CDR3 in DNA: TGTGCCTGGAGCAGAAGGACAGGCCAGGTTACCTTC.

There are many counts of this clonotype. V and J are TRBV11-2 and TRBJ2-1; the D gene is possibly TRBD2 (6 bases). Per germline, CDR1 SGHAT and CDR2 FQNNGV. The CDR3 has 16 residues. V was cut by 1 base and J by 0 bases, with 10 bases left in between. The CDR3 nucleotides are TGTGCCAGCAGCTTAGGGGGGGACCCCTCCTACAATGAGCAGTTCTTC. It translates to CASSLGGDPSYNEQFF.